This entry features one T cell receptor (beta chain) sequence. This record comes from a study of preoperative IRX-2 immunotherapy in early breast cancer. Generated by immunoSEQ multiplex PCR, the TCRdb table keeps only in-frame clones and is missing some. Among around 30,000 clones listed, 65% to 85% were seen once. The treatment is: preoperative locoregional IRX-2 cytokine immunotherapy. Patients received preoperative, locoregional IRX-2 cytokine immunotherapy in a phase Ib study. CDR1 is KGHSH, CDR2 LQKENI, per germline. The ends lost 3 bases at V and 5 bases at J; junction bases unmatched: 14. This CDR3 has 18 amino acids.

The source of this sequence is a human donor with breast cancer. This specimen was lymph node tissue, taken before IRX-2 immunotherapy. V usage is TRBV18 and J usage is TRBJ1-3; 9 bases fit TRBD1. CDR3 sequence (DNA): TGTGCCAGCTCACCTCCGGGACAGGGAAGGCAAGGACGAAACACCATATATTTT. It translates to CASSPPGQGRQGRNTIYF.